The clone carrying this TCR beta chain was detected only a few times. This sample was taken from a study of blood T cells in healthy people across ages. Study-wide context: Template switching recovered approximately one barcoded beta molecule for every two T cells.

The CDR3 has 15 amino acids. Germline CDR1 and CDR2: DFQATT and SNEGSKA (reference sequence). V lost 3 bases and J lost 4; bases outside the gene matches: 10. A second PCR of about 6 to 11 cycles used a sample-barcoded 5' primer and a J-beta primer mix. MiXCR, run by TCRdb on the 5' RACE reads, gives a single entry per CDR3 protein. The table shows about 640,000 distinct CDR3 sequences, with under 65% occurring only once. The chain employs TRBV20-1 and TRBJ2-5; 8 bases match TRBD2. The clonotype originates from a man between 60 and 75 years old in good health. The sample was blood. CDR3 sequence: CSARGSGGGGETQYF. CDR3 nucleotides: TGCAGTGCTAGGGGGAGCGGGGGAGGTGGAGAGACCCAGTACTTC.